This entry lists 27 T cell receptor beta chains sequenced from one sample in a study of radiotherapy plus CTLA-4 blockade in lung cancer. Repertoires were generated with immunoSEQ multiplex PCR, while TCRdb's copy carries only in-frame clones and drops some. Of more than 75,000 clones in the sample, around 84% are singletons; the top ten hold under 30%. The sequenced sample was peripheral blood, obtained from a patient treated with radiotherapy plus ipilimumab. All receptors come from a human donor with non-small cell lung cancer that progressed on radiotherapy plus ipilimumab.

The count of this clone is one. CDR3 in amino acids: CASARGTGGTDTQYF. CDR3 in DNA: TGTGCCAGCGCCCGAGGGACAGGGGGCACAGATACGCAGTATTTT. The rearrangement links TRBV2 to TRBJ2-3; 10 nucleotides line up with TRBD1. The V gene's germline CDR1 is SNHLY and CDR2 FYNNEI. The CDR3 spans 15 residues. The V and J ends lost 8 bases and 1 base, in that order; junction bases with no gene match: 6.

This clone was seen only a few times. J is TRBJ1-2 and V is TRBV7-3; the match to TRBD1 covers 7 bases. V lost 5 bases to trimming and J lost 0 bases; unmatched junction nucleotides: 6. Germline V gene data show CDR1 as SGHTA and CDR2 as FQGTGA. There are 15 residues in the CDR3. The CDR3 protein is CASSPTGTANYGYTF. In DNA, the CDR3 is TGTGCCAGCAGCCCAACCGGGACAGCTAACTATGGCTACACCTTC.

Only a few counts were recorded for this clone. The V and J genes are TRBV5-4 and TRBJ2-7; TRBD2 might be the D (6 bases). Trimming shortened V by 0 bases and J by 6 bases, and 16 bases separated the two germline ends. Looked up from germline, CDR1 is SGHNT and CDR2 is YYREEE (reference sequence). This CDR3 region has 15 residues. This CDR3 reads CASSLGGDRRAEQYF. The DNA for the CDR3 is TGTGCCAGCAGCTTGGGGGGGGATAGAAGGGCCGAGCAGTACTTC.

The V gene is TRBV6-5, the J gene TRBJ2-3, with 12 positions matching TRBD2. Germline CDR1 reads MNHEY; CDR2 reads SVGAGI. The CDR3 runs 16 residues. V dropped 4 bases and J dropped 2; count of bases not matched to a gene: 4. CDR3 sequence: CASSSRLAGDTDTQYF. The CDR3 nucleotides read TGTGCCAGCAGTTCCCGACTAGCGGGAGACACAGATACGCAGTATTTT.

The chain couples TRBV23-1 to TRBJ1-1; D gene unclear. TRBV23-1 is reported as an ORF; its role is uncertain. The V and J ends lost 2 bases and 10 bases respectively, with 11 bases between them. The CDR3 runs 12 residues. CDR3 amino acids: CASSQVWGSAFF. CDR3 bases: TGCGCCAGCAGTCAAGTCTGGGGATCAGCTTTCTTT.

The gene calls are TRBV7-9 and TRBJ2-7, with no clear D. This CDR3 is built from 17 residues. V was shortened by 5 bases and J by 6 bases, with 26 bases between the two germline ends. From germline, CDR1 is SEHNR and CDR2 FQNEAQ (reference sequence). CDR3 in DNA: TGTGCCAGCAGCCTGAAACCCGAGGCACTCTTGCCGTCCGAGCAGTACTTC. Translated, it gives CASSLKPEALLPSEQYF.

V is TRBV5-6 and J is TRBJ1-1, with 7 nucleotides matching TRBD1. This CDR3 is built from 15 residues. The V segment lost 6 bases and the J segment 1 base; nucleotides outside the gene matches: 9. CDR1 is SGHDT and CDR2 is YYEEEE in the germline V gene. CDR3 sequence: CASTQPRQGNTEAFF. DNA for the CDR3: TGTGCCAGCACCCAGCCTAGACAGGGGAACACTGAAGCTTTCTTT.

This chain connects TRBV5-1 to TRBJ2-1, with TRBD1 matching over 7 bases. Per the germline V gene, CDR1 is SGHRS and CDR2 is YFSETQ. The V gene end was trimmed by 3 bases and the J gene end by 6 bases; junction bases not matched to a gene: 3. The CDR3 is made up of 13 amino acids. The CDR3 DNA sequence: TGCGCCAGCAGCTCTACAGGGGCCAATGAGCAGTTCTTC. Encoded protein: CASSSTGANEQFF.

This sequence joins TRBV12-5 and TRBJ2-7; TRBD1 agrees at 8 bases. Trimming removed 6 bases from V and 5 bases from J; junction bases left unmatched: 6. CDR3 size: 13 residues. In germline, CDR1 is LGHNT, CDR2 FRNRAP. This CDR3 reads CASGTDRGHEQYF. The CDR3 nucleotides read TGTGCTAGTGGCACAGACAGGGGCCACGAGCAGTACTTC.

The chain couples TRBV7-9 to TRBJ2-3; 7 bases agree with TRBD1. This CDR3 spans 12 amino acids. Germline lookup yields CDR1 SEHNR and CDR2 FQNEAQ (reference sequence). With V trimmed by 3 bases and J by 8 bases, 2 bases remained unmatched. This CDR3 is CASSFPGGTQYF. For the CDR3, the DNA is TGTGCCAGCAGCTTCCCAGGGGGTACGCAGTATTTT.

The rearrangement links TRBV30 to TRBJ1-1; no clear D gene. CDR1 and CDR2 from the germline V gene are GTSNPN and SVGIG (reference sequence). This CDR3 has 14 residues. V lost 2 bases and J lost 3, with 13 bases in between. The CDR3 reads CAWSPLDRDTEAFF. The CDR3 coding sequence is TGTGCCTGGAGTCCGTTAGACCGGGACACTGAAGCTTTCTTT.

The chain joins TRBV21-1 to TRBJ2-3; TRBD1, the table's D call, was not compared with the DNA. TRBV21-1 is reported as a pseudogene. The CDR3 is 18 amino acids. CDR3 amino acids: CASSKESPAGQYTDTQYF. The DNA of the CDR3 is TGTGCCAGCAGCAAAGAGAGTCCCGCAGGTCAATACACAGATACGCAGTATTTT.

The chain carries TRBV28 and TRBJ1-2; 9 nucleotides agree with TRBD1. This CDR3 is 16 amino acids long. Germline CDR1 is MDHEN and CDR2 is SYDVKM. Trimming took 4 bases from V and 5 from J; bases not matched to a gene: 11. The CDR3 coding sequence is TGTGCCAGCAGTTCCGCGGGACAGGGAAAGAGGTATGGCTACACCTTC. It yields the protein CASSSAGQGKRYGYTF.

This chain uses TRBV27 with TRBJ2-1; no reliable D call. Germline V gives CDR1 MNHEY, CDR2 SMNVEV (reference sequence). V lost 5 bases and J lost 8, with 10 bases in between. This CDR3 is built from 12 residues. This chain's CDR3 is CASSPRSDEQFF. CDR3 bases: TGTGCCAGCAGTCCGCGCTCTGATGAGCAGTTCTTC.

The rearrangement uses TRBV6-1 and TRBJ1-1; 7 nucleotides line up with TRBD1. Germline values: CDR1 MNHNS, CDR2 SASEGT. The CDR3 covers 17 residues. J was trimmed by 1 base and V by 2 bases; bases with no gene match: 10. The CDR3 loop reads CASSERPSTGWNTEAFF. CDR3 in DNA: TGTGCCAGCAGTGAACGCCCTTCGACAGGGTGGAACACTGAAGCTTTCTTT.

The gene calls are TRBV6-5 and TRBJ1-2; possibly TRBD1 for D (6 bases). In germline, CDR1 is MNHEY, CDR2 SVGAGI. This CDR3 has 16 amino acids. Trimming took off 1 base at V and 4 bases at J, with 16 bases between the two ends. CDR3 loop: CASSYLGGQYPYGYTF. The CDR3 bases are TGTGCCAGCAGTTACTTGGGGGGACAATACCCCTATGGCTACACCTTC.

This chain connects TRBV28 to TRBJ1-1; D might be TRBD1 (5 bases). The CDR3 runs to 12 residues. V was pared by 5 bases and J by 5 bases, with 9 bases between. Germline-derived CDR1 and CDR2 are MDHEN and SYDVKM. DNA for the CDR3: TGTGCCAGCAGTGTACCAGGGACTGAAGCTTTCTTT. Amino acids: CASSVPGTEAFF. Full variable domain (remainder filled in from reference TRBV28 and TRBJ1-1): DVKVTQSSRYLVKRTGEKVFLECVQDMDHENMFWYRQDPGLGLRLIYFSYDVKMKEKGDIPEGYSVSREKKERFSLILESASTNQTSMYLCASSVPGTEAFFGQGTRLTVV.

The V call is TRBV5-1, the J call TRBJ2-7; no clear D. Germline V gene sequence: CDR1 SGHRS, CDR2 YFSETQ. Trimming removed 0 bases from V and 0 bases from J, with 4 bases in between. This CDR3 region has 13 residues. CDR3 DNA sequence: TGCGCCAGCAGCTTGGTTGGCTCCTACGAGCAGTACTTC. Protein product: CASSLVGSYEQYF.

This clone was seen just once. The chain is built from TRBV11-3 and TRBJ2-2, with D possibly matching TRBD2 (5 bases). Germline loops: CDR1 SGHNT, CDR2 YENEEA. Trimming shortened V by 5 bases and J by 1 base, and 14 bases separated the two germline ends. This CDR3 contains 16 residues. The CDR3 DNA reads TGTGCCAGCAGCGCCGGAAGCGGAGGGAACACCGGGGAGCTGTTTTTT. Protein sequence: CASSAGSGGNTGELFF.

The CDR3 bases are TGTGCCAGCACCCCCGGGCAGAAAAATGAGCAGTTCTTC. Translation gives CASTPGQKNEQFF. The rearrangement links TRBV7-2 to TRBJ2-1; no reliable D call. The CDR3 spans 13 residues. The V end was cut by 7 bases, the J end by 7 bases, with 14 bases between. Germline-derived CDR1 and CDR2 are SGHTA and FQGNSA. The whole variable domain, remainder taken from reference TRBV7-2 and TRBJ2-1, is GAGVSQSPSNKVTEKGKDVELRCDPISGHTALYWYRQSLGQGLEFLIYFQGNSAPDKSGLPSDRFSAERTGGSVSTLTIQRTQQEDSAVYLCASTPGQKNEQFFGPGTRLTVL.

DNA for the CDR3: TGTGCCAGCAGCGTTGTTGCAGGGGCTAATCAGCCCCAGCATTTT. It encodes CASSVVAGANQPQHF. V usage is TRBV11-2 and J usage is TRBJ1-5, with D possibly matching TRBD1 (6 bases). V lost 5 bases and J lost 4, with 15 bases in between. Germline CDR1 SGHAT, CDR2 FQNNGV. The CDR3 covers 15 residues.

The V call is TRBV5-4, the J call TRBJ2-1, with TRBD2 matching over 10 bases. The CDR3 contains 17 residues. V was clipped by 2 bases and J by 4 bases; unmatched bases: 9. CDR1 is SGHNT, CDR2 YYREEE, per germline (reference sequence). The CDR3: CASSFFRAGGSYNEQFF. For the CDR3, the DNA is TGTGCCAGCAGCTTCTTCCGAGCGGGAGGGTCTTACAATGAGCAGTTCTTC.

This clone was picked up one time. The chain joins TRBV5-4 to TRBJ2-1; no clear D. Germline CDR1 and CDR2: SGHNT and YYREEE (reference sequence). The CDR3 consists of 14 residues. Trimming pared 4 bases from V and 0 bases from J, leaving 8 bases between. In DNA, the CDR3 is TGTGCCAGCAGCCCCGTGAGCTCCTACAATGAGCAGTTCTTC. It specifies CASSPVSSYNEQFF. Together with reference TRBV5-4 and TRBJ2-1, the CDR3 gives the full variable domain: ETGVTQSPTHLIKTRGQQVTLRCSSQSGHNTVSWYQQALGQGPQFIFQYYREEENGRGNFPPRFSGLQFPNYSSELNVNALELDDSALYLCASSPVSSYNEQFFGPGTRLTVL.

The gene calls are TRBV4-1 and TRBJ1-1, with a tentative D call TRBD1 (5 bases). Germline values: CDR1 MGHRA, CDR2 YSYEKL. Trimming shortened V by 0 bases and J by 4 bases, and 12 bases separated the two germline ends. The CDR3 runs to 15 residues. CDR3 nucleotides: TGCGCCAGCAGCCAAGATCCGTCCGGGACCACTGAAGCTTTCTTT. Its translation: CASSQDPSGTTEAFF.

The chain is built from TRBV6-1 and TRBJ2-7; D unclear. This CDR3 comprises 13 residues. Between the trimmed V and J ends, which lost 1 base and 2 bases, there was a span of 6 bases. CDR1 is MNHNS and CDR2 is SASEGT in the germline V gene. For the CDR3, the DNA is TGTGCCAGCAGTGAAGGGGAAGCCTACGAGCAGTACGTC. Translation: CASSEGEAYEQYV.

The genes are TRBV7-9 and TRBJ2-7, with D perhaps TRBD1 (7 bases). The germline V and J ends were trimmed by 2 bases and 0 bases, with 23 bases remaining between them. The CDR3 extends over 19 amino acids. CDR1 and CDR2 (germline): SEHNR, FQNEAQ (reference sequence). CDR3 residues: CASSLIARGATSSSYEQYF. The CDR3 region has the DNA TGTGCCAGCAGCTTAATTGCCAGGGGGGCCACGTCTAGCTCCTACGAGCAGTACTTC.

V and J are TRBV27 and TRBJ2-3, with a weak D call TRBD2 (5 bases). V was pared by 7 bases and J by 2 bases, with 13 bases between. Per germline, CDR1 MNHEY and CDR2 SMNVEV (reference sequence). The CDR3 extends over 14 amino acids. CDR3 loop: CASMKGLPTDTQYF. In nucleotides, the CDR3 is TGTGCCAGCATGAAAGGACTCCCCACAGATACGCAGTATTTT.